The 32 T cell receptor beta chains listed next were all sequenced from one sample in a study of blood T cell repertoires in COVID-19. Here immunoSEQ multiplex PCR was the method, and the copy in TCRdb shows in-frame clones only, minus some. The table lists roughly 300,000 clones, over 75% of them singletons, with around 8% in the top ten. The specimen sequenced was peripheral blood. All receptors derive from a woman in her 50s who had recovered from COVID-19.

The V gene is TRBV4-2, the J gene TRBJ1-6; a weak D match, TRBD1 (5 bases). Trimming removed 3 bases from V and 9 bases from J, with 15 bases in between. CDR1 and CDR2 from the germline V gene are LGHNA and YNFKEQ. The CDR3 consists of 15 residues. The chain's CDR3 is CASSQVGREASPLHF. The CDR3 coding sequence is TGTGCCAGCAGCCAGGTCGGCAGGGAGGCTTCACCCCTCCACTTT.

The CDR3 protein is CASSEGQPSGGYTF. The CDR3 region has the DNA TGTGCCAGTAGTGAGGGACAGCCCTCCGGTGGCTACACCTTC. This chain links TRBV19 with TRBJ1-2, with 7 nucleotides matching TRBD1. The CDR3 length is 14 residues. Germline V gives CDR1 LNHDA, CDR2 SQIVND (reference sequence). The V gene end was trimmed by 5 bases and the J gene end by 7 bases; junction bases not matched to a gene: 10.

V and J are TRBV5-5 and TRBJ1-2; D unresolved. Deletions cut 7 bases from V and 2 bases from J, with 9 bases between. CDR3 length: 12 residues. Germline V gene lookup returns CDR1 SGHKS and CDR2 YYEKEE (reference sequence). Here the CDR3 DNA reads TGTGCCAGCGCCCAGGTGAACTATGGCTACACCTTC. Amino acid sequence: CASAQVNYGYTF.

This clone has ten or more counts. This chain links TRBV15 with TRBJ2-7; 8 nucleotides match TRBD2. This CDR3 contains 17 residues. Looked up from germline, CDR1 is LNHNV and CDR2 is YYDKDF (reference sequence). The ends lost 0 bases at V and 6 bases at J; junction bases unmatched: 13. The CDR3 region has the DNA TGTGCCACCAGCAGAGACCCGAGCGGGGGCGCGGCGGGCGAGCAGTACTTC. Translated: CATSRDPSGGAAGEQYF. Together with reference TRBV15 and TRBJ2-7, the CDR3 gives the full variable domain: DAMVIQNPRYQVTQFGKPVTLSCSQTLNHNVMYWYQQKSSQAPKLLFHYYDKDFNNEADTPDNFQSRRPNTSFCFLDIRSPGLGDTAMYLCATSRDPSGGAAGEQYFGPGTRLTVT.

The chain is built from TRBV7-3 and TRBJ2-2; 12 bases agree with TRBD1. The CDR3 length is 17 residues. Germline CDR1 and CDR2: SGHTA and FQGTGA. Unmatched junction bases numbered 8, after V lost 5 bases and J lost 4 bases. CDR3 sequence reads: CASSPGGQGAGTGELFF. The CDR3 DNA sequence: TGTGCCAGCAGCCCTGGGGGACAGGGGGCTGGCACCGGGGAGCTGTTTTTT.

This rearrangement joins TRBV28 to TRBJ2-5; possible D gene TRBD1, 5 bases. Germline CDR1 and CDR2: MDHEN and SYDVKM. The CDR3 totals 12 residues. V dropped 7 bases and J dropped 10 bases, with 16 bases sitting between them. The CDR3 sequence is CASTLTQGDQYF. For the CDR3, the DNA is TGTGCCAGCACCTTAACGCAGGGTGACCAGTACTTC.

This clone came up once. The chain employs TRBV6-5 and TRBJ1-4; D not certain. V lost 6 bases and J lost 8, with 19 bases in between. Germline V gives CDR1 MNHEY, CDR2 SVGAGI. The CDR3 is made up of 15 amino acids. CDR3 nucleotides: TGTGCCAGCAGGACGCACAGTGCTTTGAAGGAAAAACTGTTTTTT. Its protein is CASRTHSALKEKLFF.

V is TRBV4-3 and J is TRBJ1-3; D unclear. Germline V gene data show CDR1 as LGHNA and CDR2 as YSLEER. This CDR3 spans 13 amino acids. V was shortened by 1 base and J by 3 bases, with 4 bases between the two germline ends. For the CDR3, the DNA is TGCGCCAGCAGCCAAGGCGGTGGAAACACCATATATTTT. It codes for CASSQGGGNTIYF.

The CDR3 sequence: CSVAPGQPNTEAFF. Here the CDR3 DNA reads TGCAGCGTTGCCCCGGGACAGCCGAACACTGAAGCTTTCTTT. This sequence joins TRBV29-1 and TRBJ1-1, with 7 bases fitting TRBD1. CDR3 length: 14 residues. V was clipped by 4 bases and J by 1 base; unmatched bases: 6. CDR1 is SQVTM, CDR2 ANQGSEA, per germline.

The genes are TRBV15 and TRBJ1-4; D not resolved. CDR3 length equals 15 residues. The V end was cut by 0 bases, the J end by 6 bases, with 11 bases between. Germline-derived CDR1 and CDR2 are LNHNV and YYDKDF (reference sequence). In DNA, the CDR3 is TGTGCCACCAGCAGAGAGGGGAGGGTGCATGAAAAACTGTTTTTT. Residues: CATSREGRVHEKLFF.

The gene calls are TRBV12-3 or TRBV12-4 and TRBJ2-3; tentatively, D is TRBD2 (6 bases). V was trimmed by 10 bases and J by 2 bases, leaving 13 bases between them. This CDR3 comprises 13 residues. The CDR3 loop is CATGLSITDTQYF. In DNA form, the CDR3 reads TGTGCCACGGGACTGTCAATCACAGATACGCAGTATTTT.

The rearrangement uses TRBV4-3 and TRBJ2-2, with 13 bases aligning to TRBD2. CDR1 and CDR2 (germline): LGHNA, YSLEER. CDR3 length: 15 amino acids. J gave up 4 bases and V 4 bases, and 0 bases lay outside the gene matches. The CDR3 bases are TGCGCCAGCAGCCGGACTAGCGGGAGCACCGGGGAGCTGTTTTTT. Residues: CASSRTSGSTGELFF.

This sequence joins TRBV12-3 or TRBV12-4 and TRBJ1-4; D ambiguous. Trimming pared 6 bases from V and 8 bases from J, leaving 10 bases between. CDR3 length: 12 residues. The CDR3 loop is CASSHTREKLFF. The CDR3 nucleotides read TGTGCCAGCAGCCATACAAGAGAAAAACTGTTTTTT.

The chain uses TRBV29-1 and TRBJ2-7; 7 positions agree with TRBD1. The CDR3 sequence is 12 residues long. The V segment lost 7 bases and the J segment 7 bases; nucleotides outside the gene matches: 10. The germline V gene has CDR1 SQVTM and CDR2 ANQGSEA. The CDR3 DNA follows: TGCAGCGCGAGACAGGGAACGGGGGAGCAGTACTTC. Residues: CSARQGTGEQYF.

This rearrangement joins TRBV9 to TRBJ1-2; D is unclear. The CDR3 is 15 amino acids. Germline V gene lookup returns CDR1 SGDLS and CDR2 YYNGEE. Trimming pared 0 bases from V and 0 bases from J, leaving 9 bases between. The CDR3 DNA follows: TGTGCCAGCAGCGTAGATGTCTTCTCTAACTATGGCTACACCTTC. It yields the protein CASSVDVFSNYGYTF.

The chain has TRBV18 and TRBJ2-7; D gene ambiguous. This CDR3 is 15 amino acids long. V lost 1 base and J lost 1, with 11 bases in between. Germline V CDR1 and CDR2: KGHSH, LQKENI. Written as DNA, the CDR3 is TGTGCCAGCTCACCACAGACCGTAGCTTCCTACGAGCAGTACTTC. This gives the protein CASSPQTVASYEQYF.

V is TRBV3-1 (or the pseudogene TRBV3-2) and J is TRBJ1-2; maybe TRBD1 (6 bases). Germline V gives CDR1 LGHDT, CDR2 YNNKEL (reference sequence). The CDR3 has 13 amino acids. The V gene lost 5 bases and the J gene lost 8 bases, with 15 bases spanning the gap. The CDR3 spells CASSVTGGSGYTF. CDR3 nucleotides: TGTGCCAGCAGCGTGACAGGCGGTTCGGGCTACACCTTC.

The V and J genes are TRBV30 and TRBJ1-6; TRBD1 might be the D (6 bases). Germline V gene lookup returns CDR1 GTSNPN and CDR2 SVGIG (reference sequence). Trimming stripped 3 bases from V and 13 bases from J, with 22 bases between. The CDR3 sequence is 15 residues long. The CDR3 DNA follows: TGTGCCTGGAGACAGGGTGGAGGTTCGAATAGCCCCCTCCACTTT. This gives the protein CAWRQGGGSNSPLHF. The variable domain in full, with the rest retrieved from reference TRBV30 and TRBJ1-6, is SQTIHQWPATLVQPVGSPLSLECTVEGTSNPNLYWYRQAAGRGLQLLFYSVGIGQISSEVPQNLSASRPQDRQFILSSKKLLLSDSGFYLCAWRQGGGSNSPLHFGNGTRLTVT.

The chain combines TRBV5-6 with TRBJ1-2, with D perhaps matching TRBD1 (6 bases). The CDR3 extends over 14 amino acids. V gave up 4 bases and J gave up 4 bases, with 14 bases separating them. Germline V gene lookup returns CDR1 SGHDT and CDR2 YYEEEE. The CDR3 coding sequence is TGTGCCAGCAGCGAACAGGGAGAAGGCTATGGCTACACCTTC. Its protein product is CASSEQGEGYGYTF.

Notes on this clone: Other nucleotide sequences from this sample produce the same CDR3. V is TRBV6-5 and J is TRBJ1-1; 8 nucleotides agree with TRBD1. This CDR3 spans 13 amino acids. J was trimmed by 0 bases and V by 6 bases; bases with no gene match: 0. The germline CDR1 and CDR2 sequences are MNHEY and SVGAGI. As DNA, the CDR3 is TGTGCCAGCAGACAGGGGGTGAACACTGAAGCTTTCTTT. Translating it yields CASRQGVNTEAFF.

This clone has more than one count but fewer than ten. Written as DNA, the CDR3 is TGCGCCAGCAGCTTCGGGAGCTCTGGAAACACCATATATTTT. The encoded protein is CASSFGSSGNTIYF. J is TRBJ1-3 and V is TRBV5-1; D unclear. The CDR3 spans 14 residues. The ends were cut back, 2 bases at V and 0 bases at J, with 6 bases in the middle. CDR1 is SGHRS, CDR2 YFSETQ, per germline.

The V and J genes are TRBV9 and TRBJ2-7, with 8 bases aligning to TRBD1. V lost 0 bases to trimming and J lost 1 base; unmatched junction nucleotides: 3. CDR3 size: 15 residues. Germline loops: CDR1 SGDLS, CDR2 YYNGEE. CDR3 DNA sequence: TGTGCCAGCAGCGTAGGGACAGGGCCATCCTACGAGCAGTACTTC. Its translation: CASSVGTGPSYEQYF.

The rearrangement joins TRBV21-1 to TRBJ2-7; TRBD2 was called by the table and not checked on the DNA. TRBV21-1 is given as a pseudogene. The CDR3 spans 19 residues. The CDR3 DNA reads TGTGCCAGCAGCAAAATGATCCGCTGGAACGGGGGTCCCACCTACGAGCAGTACTTC. Translating it yields CASSKMIRWNGGPTYEQYF.

V usage is TRBV28 and J usage is TRBJ2-5; D is possibly TRBD2 (6 bases). V lost 2 bases, J lost 4 bases, and 17 bases lay in between. CDR1 and CDR2 (germline): MDHEN, SYDVKM. The length of the CDR3 is 16 residues. CDR3 coding DNA: TGTGCCAGCAGTTTAGACCTGGGCGGGGTGGGAGAGACCCAGTACTTC. Amino acids: CASSLDLGGVGETQYF.

The chain has TRBV6-5 and TRBJ2-7, with 8 bases matching TRBD1. Germline trimming cut 3 bases from V and 0 bases from J; bases unmatched to any gene: 1. CDR3 length: 14 amino acids. From germline, CDR1 is MNHEY and CDR2 SVGAGI. CDR3 sequence reads: CASSYTGGSYEQYF. CDR3 in DNA: TGTGCCAGCAGTTATACAGGGGGCTCCTACGAGCAGTACTTC.

V and J are TRBV10-1 and TRBJ2-7; 8 nucleotides match TRBD1. The CDR3 covers 14 residues. Trimming removed 5 bases from V and 2 bases from J; junction bases left unmatched: 5. From germline, CDR1 is WNHNN and CDR2 SYGVQD (reference sequence). DNA of the CDR3: TGCGCCAGCAGTACCGACAGGGGCCCCTACGAGCAGTACTTC. Translated: CASSTDRGPYEQYF.

The genes are TRBV3-1 (or the pseudogene TRBV3-2) and TRBJ1-3; no reliable D call. Germline-derived CDR1 and CDR2 are LGHDT and YNNKEL (reference sequence). The V and J ends lost 4 bases and 0 bases respectively, with 7 bases between them. The CDR3 spans 14 residues. CDR3 residues: CASSRVSSGNTIYF. In DNA form, the CDR3 reads TGTGCCAGCAGCCGAGTGAGCTCTGGAAACACCATATATTTT.

This clone appeared many times. The chain couples TRBV9 to TRBJ2-1; TRBD1 matches at 9 bases. Germline trimming cut 2 bases from V and 6 bases from J; bases unmatched to any gene: 3. Germline V gives CDR1 SGDLS, CDR2 YYNGEE. CDR3 length: 14 residues. CDR3 DNA: TGTGCCAGCAGCGTCCGGGACAGGGTCAATGAGCAGTTCTTC. It yields the protein CASSVRDRVNEQFF.

The chain couples TRBV29-1 to TRBJ2-5; TRBD1 aligns across 7 bases. The CDR3 runs 13 residues. The V gene's germline CDR1 is SQVTM and CDR2 ANQGSEA. Trimming took 8 bases from V and 2 from J; bases not matched to a gene: 8. This chain's CDR3 is CSLTQGWQETQYF. DNA of the CDR3: TGCAGCCTAACACAGGGGTGGCAAGAGACCCAGTACTTC.

The chain joins TRBV10-3 to TRBJ2-1, with TRBD2 matching over 14 bases. Germline V gives CDR1 ENHRY, CDR2 SYGVKD. CDR3 length: 15 amino acids. Losses at the gene ends were 7 bases for V and 9 bases for J; bases not matched to a gene: 8. CDR3 nucleotide sequence: TGTGCCATCACCACGACTAGCGGGGGGGCCGGTGAGCAGTTCTTC. The encoded protein is CAITTTSGGAGEQFF.

This chain joins TRBV28 and TRBJ1-1; D remains unclear. With 8 bases removed from V and 1 base from J, the gap between germline ends came to 8 bases. CDR1 MDHEN and CDR2 SYDVKM come from the germline V gene. The CDR3 runs to 12 residues. CDR3 protein: CASAYTNTEAFF. The CDR3 DNA is TGTGCCAGCGCATACACGAACACTGAAGCTTTCTTT.

V usage is TRBV28 and J usage is TRBJ1-2; D gene unclear. V lost 3 bases and J 8 bases, leaving 10 bases between the germline ends. Germline V gene lookup returns CDR1 MDHEN and CDR2 SYDVKM. This CDR3 region has 12 residues. CDR3 sequence: CASSLEFRGYTF. The CDR3, as DNA: TGTGCCAGCAGTTTGGAGTTTCGGGGCTACACCTTC.